Listed below are T cell receptor beta chains from one sample, sequenced in a study of T cells in Graves' hyperthyroidism and ophthalmopathy. TCRdb reprocessed the multiplex PCR reads via MiXCR and lists one record per CDR3 protein. The sample shows under 700,000 distinct CDR3 sequences, under 60% of them seen only once. Material for sequencing was peripheral blood or thyroid tissue (not recorded which). The receptors originated from a woman between 18 and 29 years old with Graves' hyperthyroidism. Both conserved end residues are part of each CDR3. The order of the fields is V gene, clone size, D gene, J gene, CDR3 protein, CDR3 DNA. The D gene is left open where the match is weak. Rows may omit the clone size; those that give it use once, few, many or a size class.

TRBV7-3	.	.	TRBJ1-6	CASSPTATNSPLHF	TGTGCCAGCAGCCCGACGGCAACTAATTCACCCCTCCACTTT
TRBV7-9	few	TRBD1	TRBJ2-7	CASSFGTVTYEQYF	TGTGCCAGCAGCTTCGGGACAGTAACCTACGAGCAGTACTTC
TRBV7-2	.	.	TRBJ1-5	CASSLARQANQPQHF	TGTGCCAGCAGCTTAGCGCGGCAGGCTAATCAGCCCCAGCATTTT
TRBV11-2	.	.	TRBJ1-5	CASSLEGHGTDSNQPQHF	TGTGCCAGCAGCTTAGAAGGGCATGGAACAGACAGCAATCAGCCCCAGCATTTT
TRBV20-1	.	.	TRBJ2-2	CSASRSNTGELFF	TGCAGTGCCAGTCGATCGAACACCGGGGAGCTGTTTTTT
TRBV6-6	few	TRBD1	TRBJ1-2	CASSGTGDYYGYTF	TGTGCCAGCAGTGGGACAGGAGATTACTATGGCTACACCTTC
TRBV7-8	.	TRBD1	TRBJ2-2	CASSFGTGVPGELFF	TGTGCCAGCAGCTTCGGGACAGGGGTTCCCGGGGAGCTGTTTTTT
TRBV9	.	.	TRBJ1-5	CASSAGQVQPQHF	TGCGCCAGCAGCGCAGGGCAGGTTCAGCCCCAGCATTTT
TRBV29-1	few	.	TRBJ1-1	CSVFRGATEAFF	TGCAGCGTCTTCAGGGGCGCGACTGAAGCTTTCTTT
TRBV6-1	.	.	TRBJ1-6	CASSEQPWGSPLHF	TGTGCCAGCAGTGAACAGCCCTGGGGCTCACCCCTCCACTTT
TRBV2	.	TRBD1	TRBJ1-4	CASRVSTGGEKLFF	TGTGCCAGCAGAGTAAGCACAGGGGGAGAAAAACTGTTTTTT
TRBV2	.	.	TRBJ2-5	CASLVSGMGETQYF	TGTGCCAGCTTGGTATCAGGGATGGGAGAGACCCAGTACTTC
TRBV20-1	.	TRBD1	TRBJ2-2	CSARDKAGGVTGELFF	TGCAGTGCTAGAGATAAGGCAGGGGGTGTGACCGGGGAGCTGTTTTTT
TRBV12-3/TRBV12-4	few	.	TRBJ2-6	CASSFGAGANVLTF	TGTGCCAGCAGTTTCGGGGCAGGGGCCAACGTCCTGACTTTC
TRBV29-1	.	TRBD1	TRBJ1-1	CSGSGTENTEAFF	TGCAGCGGATCCGGGACAGAGAACACTGAAGCTTTCTTT
TRBV12-3/TRBV12-4	.	.	TRBJ2-7	CASSPGLARTYEQYF	TGTGCCAGCAGTCCCGGGTTAGCGCGAACCTACGAGCAGTACTTC
TRBV19	.	TRBD1	TRBJ1-6	CASSTGQGESPLHF	TGTGCCAGTAGTACGGGACAGGGTGAATCACCCCTCCACTTT
TRBV7-8	many	.	TRBJ1-2	CASSRRGEGGYTF	TGTGCCAGCAGCCGCAGGGGAGAAGGTGGCTACACCTTC
TRBV7-8	many	TRBD2	TRBJ2-7	CASSLVAGGPYEQYF	TGTGCCAGCAGCTTAGTAGCGGGAGGGCCCTACGAGCAGTACTTC
TRBV19	few	.	TRBJ2-7	CASSWGRGTYEQYF	TGTGCCAGTAGTTGGGGCAGGGGCACCTACGAGCAGTACTTC
TRBV24-1	many	.	TRBJ1-6	CATSDPRPRGTDSPLHF	TGTGCCACCAGTGACCCCCGACCTCGGGGGACCGATTCACCCCTCCACTTT
TRBV7-8	few	.	TRBJ1-1	CASSLAVQFDNEAFF	TGTGCCAGCAGCTTAGCGGTTCAGTTTGACAATGAAGCTTTCTTT
TRBV7-6	.	TRBD1	TRBJ2-7	CASSFPRQGYYEQYF	TGTGCCAGCAGTTTTCCCCGACAGGGATACTACGAGCAGTACTTC
TRBV14	.	TRBD1	TRBJ1-2	CASSRTTGNYGYTF	TGTGCCAGCAGCCGTACGACAGGGAACTATGGCTACACCTTC
TRBV12-2	.	.	TRBJ1-5	CASRLRSNQPQHF	TGTGCAAGTCGCTTACGTAGCAATCAGCCCCAGCATTTT
TRBV24-1	many	TRBD1	TRBJ2-2	CATSDHWTGANTGELFF	TGTGCCACCAGTGATCACTGGACAGGCGCGAACACCGGGGAGCTGTTTTTT
TRBV2	many	.	TRBJ2-7	CASSIDSHYEQYF	TGTGCCAGCAGCATTGACAGCCACTACGAGCAGTACTTC
TRBV12-3/TRBV12-4	many	.	TRBJ1-3	CASSLVGSGNTIYF	TGCGCCAGCAGCTTGGTTGGCTCTGGAAACACCATATATTTT
TRBV7-2	many	.	TRBJ1-2	CASSTERAGSGYTF	TGTGCCAGCAGCACGGAGAGGGCAGGGAGCGGCTACACCTTC
TRBV12-3/TRBV12-4	once	.	TRBJ1-1	CASSLAGVVTEAFF	TGTGCCAGCAGTTTAGCGGGGGTGGTTACTGAAGCTTTCTTT
TRBV19	.	.	TRBJ2-6	CASSALYISGANVLTF	TGTGCCAGTAGTGCCCTGTATATCTCTGGGGCCAACGTCCTGACTTTC
TRBV29-1	.	.	TRBJ1-2	CSVERSADGYTF	TGCAGCGTTGAGCGGTCAGCGGATGGCTACACCTTC
TRBV7-6	.	.	TRBJ1-4	CASSIGTDEKLFF	TGCGCCAGCAGCATCGGGACGGATGAAAAACTGTTTTTT